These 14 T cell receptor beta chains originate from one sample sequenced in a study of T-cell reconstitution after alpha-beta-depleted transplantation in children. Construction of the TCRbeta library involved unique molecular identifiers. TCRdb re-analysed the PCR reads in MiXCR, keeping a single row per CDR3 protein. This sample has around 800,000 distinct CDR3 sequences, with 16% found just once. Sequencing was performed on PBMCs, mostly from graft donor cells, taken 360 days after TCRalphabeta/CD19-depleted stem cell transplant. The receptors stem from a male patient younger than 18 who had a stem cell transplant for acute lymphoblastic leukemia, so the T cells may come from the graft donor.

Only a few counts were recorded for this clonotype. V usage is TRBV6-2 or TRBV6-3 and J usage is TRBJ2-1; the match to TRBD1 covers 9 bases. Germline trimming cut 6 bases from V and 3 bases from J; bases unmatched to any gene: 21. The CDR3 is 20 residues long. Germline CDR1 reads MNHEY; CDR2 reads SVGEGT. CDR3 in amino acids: CASSRITGGFLAGVYNEQFF. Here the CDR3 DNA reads TGTGCCAGCAGCCGAATCACAGGGGGCTTTCTTGCGGGAGTCTACAATGAGCAGTTCTTC.

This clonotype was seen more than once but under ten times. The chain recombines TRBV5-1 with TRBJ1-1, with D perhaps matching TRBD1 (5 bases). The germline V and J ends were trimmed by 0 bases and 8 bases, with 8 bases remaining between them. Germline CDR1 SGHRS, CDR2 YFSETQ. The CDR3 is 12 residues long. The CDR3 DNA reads TGCGCCAGCAGCTTGGTTGCAGGGGAAGCTTTCTTT. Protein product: CASSLVAGEAFF.

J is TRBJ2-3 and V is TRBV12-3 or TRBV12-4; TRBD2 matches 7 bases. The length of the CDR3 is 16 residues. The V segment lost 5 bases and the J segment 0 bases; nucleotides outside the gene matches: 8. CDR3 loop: CASSPLAEISTDTQYF. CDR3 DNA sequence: TGTGCCAGCAGTCCCCTAGCGGAAATTAGCACAGATACGCAGTATTTT.

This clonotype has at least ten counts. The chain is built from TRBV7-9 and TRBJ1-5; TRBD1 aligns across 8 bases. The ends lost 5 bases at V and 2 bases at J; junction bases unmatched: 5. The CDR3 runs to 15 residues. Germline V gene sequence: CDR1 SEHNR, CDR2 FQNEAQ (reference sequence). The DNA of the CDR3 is TGTGCCAGCAGCCCTGGACAGGGTGGCAATCAGCCCCAGCATTTT. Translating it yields CASSPGQGGNQPQHF.

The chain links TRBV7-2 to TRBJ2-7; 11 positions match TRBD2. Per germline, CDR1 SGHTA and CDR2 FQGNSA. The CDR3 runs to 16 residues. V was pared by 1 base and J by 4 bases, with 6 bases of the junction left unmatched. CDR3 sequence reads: CASSLVGIAGGYEQYF. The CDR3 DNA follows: TGTGCCAGCAGCTTAGTAGGGATAGCGGGAGGGTACGAGCAGTACTTC.

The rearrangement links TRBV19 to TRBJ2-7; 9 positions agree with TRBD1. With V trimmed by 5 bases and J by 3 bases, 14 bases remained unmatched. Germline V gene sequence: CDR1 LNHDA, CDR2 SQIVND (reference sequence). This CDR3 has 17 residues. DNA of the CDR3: TGTGCCAGTAGTCCGACAGGGGGTCTATTCATCTTCTACGAGCAGTACTTC. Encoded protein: CASSPTGGLFIFYEQYF.

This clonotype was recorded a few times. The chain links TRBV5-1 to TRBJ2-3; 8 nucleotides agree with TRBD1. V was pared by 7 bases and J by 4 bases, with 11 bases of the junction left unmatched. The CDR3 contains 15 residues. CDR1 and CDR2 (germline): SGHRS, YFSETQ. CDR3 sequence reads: CASSKSTGVADTQYF. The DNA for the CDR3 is TGCGCCAGCTCAAAATCGACAGGGGTAGCAGATACGCAGTATTTT.

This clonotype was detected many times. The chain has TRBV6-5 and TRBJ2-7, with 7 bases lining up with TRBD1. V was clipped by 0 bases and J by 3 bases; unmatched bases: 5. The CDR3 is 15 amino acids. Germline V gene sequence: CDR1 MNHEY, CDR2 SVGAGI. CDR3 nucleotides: TGTGCCAGCAGTTACTCGGACAGGCCGATCTACGAGCAGTACTTC. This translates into CASSYSDRPIYEQYF.

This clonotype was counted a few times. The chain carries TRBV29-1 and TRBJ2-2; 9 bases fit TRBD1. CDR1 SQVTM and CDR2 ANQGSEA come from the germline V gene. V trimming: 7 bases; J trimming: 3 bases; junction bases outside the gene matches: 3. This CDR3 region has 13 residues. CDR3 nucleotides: TGCAGCGGACAGGGGGAAGACACCGGGGAGCTGTTTTTT. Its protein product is CSGQGEDTGELFF.

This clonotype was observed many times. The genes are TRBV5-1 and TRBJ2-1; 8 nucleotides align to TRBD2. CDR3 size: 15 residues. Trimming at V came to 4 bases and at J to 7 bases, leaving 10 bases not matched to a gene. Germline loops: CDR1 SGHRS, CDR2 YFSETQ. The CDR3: CASSPIGGGRNEQFF. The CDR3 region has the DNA TGCGCCAGCAGCCCTATTGGCGGGGGGCGGAATGAGCAGTTCTTC.

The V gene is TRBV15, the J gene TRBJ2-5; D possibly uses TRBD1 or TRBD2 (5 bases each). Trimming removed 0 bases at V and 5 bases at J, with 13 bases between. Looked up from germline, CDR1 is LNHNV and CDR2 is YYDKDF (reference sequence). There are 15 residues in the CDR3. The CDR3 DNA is TGTGCCACCAGCAGAGATCGGGGCCTGGGGGAGACCCAGTACTTC. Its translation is CATSRDRGLGETQYF.

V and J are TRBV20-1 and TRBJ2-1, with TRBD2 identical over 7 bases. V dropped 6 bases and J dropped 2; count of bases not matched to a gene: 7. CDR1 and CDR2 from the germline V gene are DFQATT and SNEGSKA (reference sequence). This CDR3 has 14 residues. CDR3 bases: TGCAGTGCCGCCCTTAGCGGGCCCTACAATGAGCAGTTCTTC. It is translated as CSAALSGPYNEQFF.

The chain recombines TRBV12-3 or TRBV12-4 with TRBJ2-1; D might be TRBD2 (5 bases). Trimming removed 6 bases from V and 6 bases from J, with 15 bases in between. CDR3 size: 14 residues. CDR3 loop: CASRRSPRGNEQFF. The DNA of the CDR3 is TGTGCCAGCAGACGCTCGCCTCGGGGCAATGAGCAGTTCTTC.

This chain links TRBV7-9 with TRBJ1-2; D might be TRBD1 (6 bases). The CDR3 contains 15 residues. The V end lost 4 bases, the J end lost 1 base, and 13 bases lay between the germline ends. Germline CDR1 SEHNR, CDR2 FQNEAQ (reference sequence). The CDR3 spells CASSSLRTVNYGYTF. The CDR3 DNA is TGTGCCAGCAGCTCGCTCAGGACAGTTAACTATGGCTACACCTTC.